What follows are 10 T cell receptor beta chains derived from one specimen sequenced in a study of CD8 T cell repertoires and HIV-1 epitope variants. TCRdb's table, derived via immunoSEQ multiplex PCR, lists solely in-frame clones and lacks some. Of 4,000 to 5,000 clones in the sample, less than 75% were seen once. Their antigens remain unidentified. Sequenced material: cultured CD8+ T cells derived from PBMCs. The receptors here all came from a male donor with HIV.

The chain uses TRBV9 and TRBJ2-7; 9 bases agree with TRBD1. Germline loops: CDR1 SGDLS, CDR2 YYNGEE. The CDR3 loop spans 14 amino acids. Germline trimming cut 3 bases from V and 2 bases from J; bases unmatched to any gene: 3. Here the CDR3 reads CASSAGQGPYEQYF. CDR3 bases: TGTGCCAGCAGCGCGGGACAGGGCCCCTACGAGCAGTACTTC. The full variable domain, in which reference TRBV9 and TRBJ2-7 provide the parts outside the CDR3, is DSGVTQTPKHLITATGQRVTLRCSPRSGDLSVYWYQQSLDQGLQFLIQYYNGEERAKGNILERFSAQQFPDLHSELNLSSLELGDSALYFCASSAGQGPYEQYFGPGTRLTVT.

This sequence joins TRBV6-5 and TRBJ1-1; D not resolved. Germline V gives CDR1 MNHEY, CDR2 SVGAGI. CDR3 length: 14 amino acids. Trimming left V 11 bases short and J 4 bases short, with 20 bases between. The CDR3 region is CAPRSVSLGTEAFF. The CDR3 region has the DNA TGTGCCCCCAGATCTGTGTCTTTGGGCACTGAAGCTTTCTTT.

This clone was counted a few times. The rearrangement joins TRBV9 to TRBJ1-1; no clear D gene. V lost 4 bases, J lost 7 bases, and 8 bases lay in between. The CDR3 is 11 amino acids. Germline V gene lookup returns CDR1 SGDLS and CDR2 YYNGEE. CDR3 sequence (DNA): TGTGCCAGCAGCCCCCTTGTTGAAGCTTTCTTT. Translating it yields CASSPLVEAFF.

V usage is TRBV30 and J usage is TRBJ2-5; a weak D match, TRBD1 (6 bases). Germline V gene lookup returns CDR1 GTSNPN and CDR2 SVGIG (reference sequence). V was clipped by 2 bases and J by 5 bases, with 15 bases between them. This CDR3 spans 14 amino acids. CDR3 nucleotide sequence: TGTGCCTGGAGTTCAGACAGGTTAGGGGAGACCCAGTACTTC. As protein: CAWSSDRLGETQYF. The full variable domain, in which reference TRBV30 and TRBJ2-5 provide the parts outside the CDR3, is SQTIHQWPATLVQPVGSPLSLECTVEGTSNPNLYWYRQAAGRGLQLLFYSVGIGQISSEVPQNLSASRPQDRQFILSSKKLLLSDSGFYLCAWSSDRLGETQYFGPGTRLLVL.

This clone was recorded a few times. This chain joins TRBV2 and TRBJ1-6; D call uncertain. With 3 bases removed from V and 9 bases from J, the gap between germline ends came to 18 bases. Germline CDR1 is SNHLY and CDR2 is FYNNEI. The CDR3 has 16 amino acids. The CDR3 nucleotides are TGTGCCAGCAGTGAGGGTATTATCGGAGGGATTTCACCCCTCCACTTT. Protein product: CASSEGIIGGISPLHF. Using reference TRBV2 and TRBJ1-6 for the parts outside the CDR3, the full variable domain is EPEVTQTPSHQVTQMGQEVILRCVPISNHLYFYWYRQILGQKVEFLVSFYNNEISEKSEIFDDQFSVERPDGSNFTLKIRSTKLEDSAMYFCASSEGIIGGISPLHFGNGTRLTVT.

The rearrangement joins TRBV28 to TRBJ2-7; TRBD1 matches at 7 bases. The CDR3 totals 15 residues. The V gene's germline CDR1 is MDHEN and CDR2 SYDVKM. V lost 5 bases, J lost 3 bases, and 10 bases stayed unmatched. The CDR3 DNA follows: TGTGCCAGCAGTCCGGAAACAGGGGTTCTCTACGAGCAGTACTTC. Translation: CASSPETGVLYEQYF.

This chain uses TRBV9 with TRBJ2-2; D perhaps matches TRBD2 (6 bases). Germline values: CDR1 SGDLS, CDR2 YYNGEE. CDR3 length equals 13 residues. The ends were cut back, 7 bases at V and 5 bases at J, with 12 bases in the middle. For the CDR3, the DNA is TGTGCCAGCGGTTCGGGAGCTACCGGGGAGCTGTTTTTT. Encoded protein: CASGSGATGELFF.

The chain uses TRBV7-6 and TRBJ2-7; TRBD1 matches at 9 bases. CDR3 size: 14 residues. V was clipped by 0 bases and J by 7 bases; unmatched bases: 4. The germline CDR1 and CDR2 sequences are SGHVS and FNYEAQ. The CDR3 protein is CASSLATGGEEQYF. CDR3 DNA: TGTGCCAGCAGCTTAGCGACAGGGGGGGAAGAGCAGTACTTC.

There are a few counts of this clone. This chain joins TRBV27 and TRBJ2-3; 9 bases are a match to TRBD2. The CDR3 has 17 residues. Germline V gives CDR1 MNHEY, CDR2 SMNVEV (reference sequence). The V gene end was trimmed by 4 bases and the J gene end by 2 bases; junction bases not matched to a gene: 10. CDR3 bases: TGTGCCAGCAGTTCTACATCGACTAGCGGAGACACAGATACGCAGTATTTT. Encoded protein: CASSSTSTSGDTDTQYF.

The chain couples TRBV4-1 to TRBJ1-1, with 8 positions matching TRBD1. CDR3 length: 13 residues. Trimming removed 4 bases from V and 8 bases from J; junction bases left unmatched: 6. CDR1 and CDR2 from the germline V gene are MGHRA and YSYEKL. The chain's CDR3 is CASSRLQGEEAFF. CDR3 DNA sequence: TGCGCCAGCAGCCGTTTACAGGGGGAGGAAGCTTTCTTT.